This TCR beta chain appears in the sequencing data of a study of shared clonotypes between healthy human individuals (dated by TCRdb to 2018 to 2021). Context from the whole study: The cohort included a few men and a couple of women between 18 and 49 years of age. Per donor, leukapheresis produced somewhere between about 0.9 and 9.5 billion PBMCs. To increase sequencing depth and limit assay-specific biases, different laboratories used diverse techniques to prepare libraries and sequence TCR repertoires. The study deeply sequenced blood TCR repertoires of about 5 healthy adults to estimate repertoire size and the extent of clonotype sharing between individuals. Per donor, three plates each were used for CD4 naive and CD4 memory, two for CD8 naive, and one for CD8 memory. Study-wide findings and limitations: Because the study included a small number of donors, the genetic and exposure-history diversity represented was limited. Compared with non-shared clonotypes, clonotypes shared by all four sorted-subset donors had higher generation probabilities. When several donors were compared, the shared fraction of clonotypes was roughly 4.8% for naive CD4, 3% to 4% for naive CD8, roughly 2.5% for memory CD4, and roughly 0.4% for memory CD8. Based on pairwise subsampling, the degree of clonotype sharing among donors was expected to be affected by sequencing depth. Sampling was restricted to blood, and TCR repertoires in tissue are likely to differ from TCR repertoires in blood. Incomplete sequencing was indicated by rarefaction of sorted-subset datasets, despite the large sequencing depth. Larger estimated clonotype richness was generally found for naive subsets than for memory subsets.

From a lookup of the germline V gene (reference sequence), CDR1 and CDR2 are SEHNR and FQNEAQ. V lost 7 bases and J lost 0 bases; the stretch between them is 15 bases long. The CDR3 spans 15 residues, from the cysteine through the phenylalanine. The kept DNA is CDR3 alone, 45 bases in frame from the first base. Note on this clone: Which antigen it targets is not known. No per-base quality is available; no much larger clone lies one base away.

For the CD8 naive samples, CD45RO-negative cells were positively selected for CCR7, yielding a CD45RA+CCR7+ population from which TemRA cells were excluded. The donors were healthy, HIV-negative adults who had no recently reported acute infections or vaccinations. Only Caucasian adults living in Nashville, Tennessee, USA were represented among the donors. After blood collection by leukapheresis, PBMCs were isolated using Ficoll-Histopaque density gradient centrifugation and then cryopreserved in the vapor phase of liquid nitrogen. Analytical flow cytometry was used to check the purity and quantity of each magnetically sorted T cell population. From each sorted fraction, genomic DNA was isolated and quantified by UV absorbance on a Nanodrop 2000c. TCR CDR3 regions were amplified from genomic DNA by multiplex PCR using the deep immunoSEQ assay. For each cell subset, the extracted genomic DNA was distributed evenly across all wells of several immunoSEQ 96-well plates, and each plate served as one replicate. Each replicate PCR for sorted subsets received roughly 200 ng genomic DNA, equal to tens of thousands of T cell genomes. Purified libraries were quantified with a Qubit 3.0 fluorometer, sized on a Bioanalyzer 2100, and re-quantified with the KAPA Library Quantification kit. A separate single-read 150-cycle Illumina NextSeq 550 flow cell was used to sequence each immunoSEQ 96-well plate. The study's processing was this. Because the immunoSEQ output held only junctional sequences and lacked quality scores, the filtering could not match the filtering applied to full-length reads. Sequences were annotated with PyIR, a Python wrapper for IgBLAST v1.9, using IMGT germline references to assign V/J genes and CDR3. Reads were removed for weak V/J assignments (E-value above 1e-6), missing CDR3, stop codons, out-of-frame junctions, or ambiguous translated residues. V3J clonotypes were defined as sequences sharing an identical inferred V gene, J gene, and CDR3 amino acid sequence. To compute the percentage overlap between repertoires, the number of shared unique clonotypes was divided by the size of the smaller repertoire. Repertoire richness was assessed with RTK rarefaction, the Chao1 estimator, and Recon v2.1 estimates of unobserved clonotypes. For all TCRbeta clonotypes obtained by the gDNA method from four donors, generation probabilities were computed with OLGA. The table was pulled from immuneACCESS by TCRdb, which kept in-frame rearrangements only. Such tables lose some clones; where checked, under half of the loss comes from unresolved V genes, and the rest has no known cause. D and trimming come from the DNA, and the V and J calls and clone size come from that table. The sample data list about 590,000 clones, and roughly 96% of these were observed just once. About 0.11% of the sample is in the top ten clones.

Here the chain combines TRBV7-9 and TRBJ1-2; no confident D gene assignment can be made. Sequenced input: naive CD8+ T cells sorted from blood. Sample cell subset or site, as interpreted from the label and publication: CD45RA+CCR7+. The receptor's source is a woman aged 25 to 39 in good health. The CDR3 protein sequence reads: CASTHGLSPNYGYTF. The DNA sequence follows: TGTGCCAGCACCCACGGGTTAAGTCCTAACTATGGCTACACCTTC.